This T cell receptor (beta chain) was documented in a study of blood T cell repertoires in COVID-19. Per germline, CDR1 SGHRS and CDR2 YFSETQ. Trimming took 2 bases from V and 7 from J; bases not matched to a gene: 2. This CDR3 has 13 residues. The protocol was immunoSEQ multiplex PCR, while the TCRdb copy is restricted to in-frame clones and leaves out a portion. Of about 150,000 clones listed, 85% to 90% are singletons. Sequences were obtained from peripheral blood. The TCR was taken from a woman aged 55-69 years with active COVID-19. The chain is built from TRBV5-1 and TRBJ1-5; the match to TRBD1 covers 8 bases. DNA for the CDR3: TGCGCCAGCAGCTTAACAGGGGGACAGCCCCAGCATTTT. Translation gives CASSLTGGQPQHF.